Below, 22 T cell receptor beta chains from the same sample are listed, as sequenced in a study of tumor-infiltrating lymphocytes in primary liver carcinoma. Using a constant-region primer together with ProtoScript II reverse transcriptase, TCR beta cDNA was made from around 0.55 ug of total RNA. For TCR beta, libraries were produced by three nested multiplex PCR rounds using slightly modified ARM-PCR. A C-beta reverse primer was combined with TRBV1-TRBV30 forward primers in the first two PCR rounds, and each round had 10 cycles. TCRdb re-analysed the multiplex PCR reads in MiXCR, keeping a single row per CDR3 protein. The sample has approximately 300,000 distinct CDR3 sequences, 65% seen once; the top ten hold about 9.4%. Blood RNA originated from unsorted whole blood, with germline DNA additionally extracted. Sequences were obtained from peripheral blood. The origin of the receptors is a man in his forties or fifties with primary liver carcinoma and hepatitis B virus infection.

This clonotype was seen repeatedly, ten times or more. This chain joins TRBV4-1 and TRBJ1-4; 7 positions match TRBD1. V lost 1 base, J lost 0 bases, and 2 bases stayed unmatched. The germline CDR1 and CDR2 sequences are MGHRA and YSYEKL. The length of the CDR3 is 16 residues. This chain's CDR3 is CASSQGQGATNEKLFF. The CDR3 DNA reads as TGCGCCAGCAGCCAAGGGCAGGGGGCAACTAATGAAAAACTGTTTTTT.

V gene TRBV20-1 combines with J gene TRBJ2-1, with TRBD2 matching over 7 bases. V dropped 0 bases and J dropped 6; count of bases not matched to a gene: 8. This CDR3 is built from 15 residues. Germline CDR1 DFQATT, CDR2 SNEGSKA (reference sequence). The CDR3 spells CSARDPRGSGNEQFF. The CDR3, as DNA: TGCAGTGCTAGAGATCCCCGCGGGAGCGGCAATGAGCAGTTCTTC.

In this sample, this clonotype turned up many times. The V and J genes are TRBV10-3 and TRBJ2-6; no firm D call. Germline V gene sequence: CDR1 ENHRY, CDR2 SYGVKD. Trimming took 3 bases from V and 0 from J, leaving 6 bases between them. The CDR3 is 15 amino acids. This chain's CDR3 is CAISDPVSGANVLTF. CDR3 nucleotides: TGTGCCATCAGTGACCCGGTCTCTGGGGCCAACGTCCTGACTTTC.

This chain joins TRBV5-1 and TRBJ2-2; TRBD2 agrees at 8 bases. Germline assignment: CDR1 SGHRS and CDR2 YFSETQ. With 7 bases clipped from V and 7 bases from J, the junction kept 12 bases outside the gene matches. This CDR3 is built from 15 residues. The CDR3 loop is CASSPGGGDNGELFF. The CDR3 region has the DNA TGCGCCAGCTCCCCGGGAGGGGGTGATAACGGGGAGCTGTTTTTT.

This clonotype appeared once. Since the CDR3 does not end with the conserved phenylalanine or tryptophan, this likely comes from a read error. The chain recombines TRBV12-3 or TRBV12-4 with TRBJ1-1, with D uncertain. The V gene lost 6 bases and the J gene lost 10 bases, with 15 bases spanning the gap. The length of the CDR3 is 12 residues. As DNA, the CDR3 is TGTGCCAGCAGGCCGCTTGAGGCAACAGCTTTCATT. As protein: CASRPLEATAFI.

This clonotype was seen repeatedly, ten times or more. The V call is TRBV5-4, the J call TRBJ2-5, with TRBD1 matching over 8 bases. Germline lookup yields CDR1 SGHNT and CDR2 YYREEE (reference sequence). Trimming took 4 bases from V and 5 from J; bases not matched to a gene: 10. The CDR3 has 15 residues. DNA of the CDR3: TGTGCCAGCAGCGGTACAGGGGGTCGAGGCGAGACCCAGTACTTC. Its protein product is CASSGTGGRGETQYF.

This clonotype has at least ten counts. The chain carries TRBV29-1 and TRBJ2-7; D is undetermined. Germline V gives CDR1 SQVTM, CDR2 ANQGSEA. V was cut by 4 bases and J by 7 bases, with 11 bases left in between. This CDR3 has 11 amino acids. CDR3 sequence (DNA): TGCAGCGTTGTTTGGGCCTCAGAGCAGTACTTC. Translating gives CSVVWASEQYF.

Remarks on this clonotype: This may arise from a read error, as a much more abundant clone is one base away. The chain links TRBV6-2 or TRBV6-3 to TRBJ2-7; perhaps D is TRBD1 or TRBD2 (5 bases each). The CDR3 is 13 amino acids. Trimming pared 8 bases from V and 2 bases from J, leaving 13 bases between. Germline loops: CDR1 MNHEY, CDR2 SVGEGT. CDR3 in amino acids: CASGGTAAYEQYF. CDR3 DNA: TGTGCCAGCGGTGGGACGGCTGCCTACGAGCAGTACTTC.

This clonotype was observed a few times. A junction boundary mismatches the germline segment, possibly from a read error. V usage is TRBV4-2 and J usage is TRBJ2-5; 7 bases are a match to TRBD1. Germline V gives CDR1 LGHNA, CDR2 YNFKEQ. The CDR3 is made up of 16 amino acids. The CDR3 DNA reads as TGTGCCAGCAGCCAAGGAGGGACAGCCTCCCAAGAGACCCGGTACTTC. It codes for CASSQGGTASQETRYF.

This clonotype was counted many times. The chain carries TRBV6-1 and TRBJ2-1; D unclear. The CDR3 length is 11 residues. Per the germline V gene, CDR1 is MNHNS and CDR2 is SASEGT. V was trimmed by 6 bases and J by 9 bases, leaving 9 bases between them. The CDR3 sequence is CASRVTSEQFF. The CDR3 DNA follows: TGTGCCAGCAGGGTAACGAGTGAGCAGTTCTTC.

The CDR3, as DNA: TGCAGTGCTAGAGGGGCGGGGACTAGCGTGTTCTTGACCTACAATGAGCAGTTCTTC. As protein: CSARGAGTSVFLTYNEQFF. The rearrangement joins TRBV20-1 to TRBJ2-1; 10 bases map to TRBD2. The CDR3 spans 19 residues. Germline V gives CDR1 DFQATT, CDR2 SNEGSKA (reference sequence). V shed 1 base, J shed 2 bases, and the junction held 14 bases outside the gene matches.

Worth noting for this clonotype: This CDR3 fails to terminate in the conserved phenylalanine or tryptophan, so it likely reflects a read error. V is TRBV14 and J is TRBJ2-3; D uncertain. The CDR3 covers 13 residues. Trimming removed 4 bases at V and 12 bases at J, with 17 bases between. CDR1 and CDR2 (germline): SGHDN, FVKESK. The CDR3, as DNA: TGTGCCAGCAGCCGAGGATACACAGCTACACAGTATTCT. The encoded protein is CASSRGYTATQYS.

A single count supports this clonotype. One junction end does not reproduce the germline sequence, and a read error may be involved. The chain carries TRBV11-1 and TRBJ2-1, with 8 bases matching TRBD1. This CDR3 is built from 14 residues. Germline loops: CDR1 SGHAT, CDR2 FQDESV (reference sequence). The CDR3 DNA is TGTGCTAGCATCTCCGGGACAGGTTACAATAAGCAGTTCTTC. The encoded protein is CASISGTGYNKQFF.

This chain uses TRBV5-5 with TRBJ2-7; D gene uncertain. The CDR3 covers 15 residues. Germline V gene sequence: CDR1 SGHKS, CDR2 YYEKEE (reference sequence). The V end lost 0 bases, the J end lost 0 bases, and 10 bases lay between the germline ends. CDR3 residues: CASSLAGANSYEQYF. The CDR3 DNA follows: TGTGCCAGCAGCTTGGCAGGAGCTAACTCCTACGAGCAGTACTTC. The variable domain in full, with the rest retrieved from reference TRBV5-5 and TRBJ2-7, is DAGVTQSPTHLIKTRGQQVTLRCSPISGHKSVSWYQQVLGQGPQFIFQYYEKEERGRGNFPDRFSARQFPNYSSELNVNALLLGDSALYLCASSLAGANSYEQYFGPGTRLTVT.

The CDR3 spells CASSLAYRRIYEQYF. The CDR3 DNA sequence: TGCGCCAGCAGCTTGGCTTACCGACGGATATACGAGCAGTACTTC. The rearrangement joins TRBV5-1 to TRBJ2-7; D gene ambiguous. The germline V gene has CDR1 SGHRS and CDR2 YFSETQ. Deletions cut 0 bases from V and 4 bases from J, with 14 bases between. The CDR3 has 15 amino acids.

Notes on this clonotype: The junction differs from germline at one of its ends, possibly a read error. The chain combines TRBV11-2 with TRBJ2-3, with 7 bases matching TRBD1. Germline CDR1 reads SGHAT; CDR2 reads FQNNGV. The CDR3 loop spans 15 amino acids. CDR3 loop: CASSLGTVGTDTLYF. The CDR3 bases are TGTGCCAGCAGCTTAGGGACAGTTGGGACAGATACGCTGTATTTT.

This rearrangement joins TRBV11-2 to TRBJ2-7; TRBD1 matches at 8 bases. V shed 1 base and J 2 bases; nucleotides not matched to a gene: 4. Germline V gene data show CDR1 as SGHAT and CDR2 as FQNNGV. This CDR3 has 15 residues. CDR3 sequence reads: CASSLGAGGTYEQYF. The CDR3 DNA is TGTGCCAGCAGCTTAGGAGCAGGGGGCACCTACGAGCAGTACTTC.

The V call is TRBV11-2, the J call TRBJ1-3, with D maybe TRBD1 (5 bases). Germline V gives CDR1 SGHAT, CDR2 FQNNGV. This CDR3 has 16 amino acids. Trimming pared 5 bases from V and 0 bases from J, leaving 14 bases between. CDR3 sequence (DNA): TGTGCCAGCAGCGATAGGGGACGGAGCTCTGGAAACACCATATATTTT. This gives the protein CASSDRGRSSGNTIYF. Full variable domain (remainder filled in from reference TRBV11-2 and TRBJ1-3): EAGVAQSPRYKIIEKRQSVAFWCNPISGHATLYWYQQILGQGPKLLIQFQNNGVVDDSQLPKDRFSAERLKGVDSTLKIQPAKLEDSAVYLCASSDRGRSSGNTIYFGEGSWLTVV.

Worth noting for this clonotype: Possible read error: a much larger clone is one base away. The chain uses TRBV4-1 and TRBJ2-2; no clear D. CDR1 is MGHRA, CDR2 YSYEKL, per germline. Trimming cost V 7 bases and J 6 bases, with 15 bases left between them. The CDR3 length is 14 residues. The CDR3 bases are TGCGCCAGCAAACTGACACGGTTAGCCGGGGAGCTGTTTTTT. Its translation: CASKLTRLAGELFF.

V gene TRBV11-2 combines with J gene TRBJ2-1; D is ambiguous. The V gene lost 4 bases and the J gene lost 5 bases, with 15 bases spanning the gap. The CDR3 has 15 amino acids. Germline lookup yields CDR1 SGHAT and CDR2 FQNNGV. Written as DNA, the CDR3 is TGTGCCAGCAGCTCCCTCCGGATTCGGGACAATGAGCAGTTCTTC. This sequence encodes CASSSLRIRDNEQFF. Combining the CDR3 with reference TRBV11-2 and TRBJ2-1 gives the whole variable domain EAGVAQSPRYKIIEKRQSVAFWCNPISGHATLYWYQQILGQGPKLLIQFQNNGVVDDSQLPKDRFSAERLKGVDSTLKIQPAKLEDSAVYLCASSSLRIRDNEQFFGPGTRLTVL.

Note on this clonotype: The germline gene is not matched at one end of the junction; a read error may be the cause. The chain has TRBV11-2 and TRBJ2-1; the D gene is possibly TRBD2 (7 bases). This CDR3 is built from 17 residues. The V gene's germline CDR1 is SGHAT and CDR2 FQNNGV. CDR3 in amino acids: CANSLGGLASSYSEQFF. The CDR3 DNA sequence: TGTGCCAACAGCTTGGGGGGGCTAGCGAGTTCCTACAGTGAGCAGTTCTTC.

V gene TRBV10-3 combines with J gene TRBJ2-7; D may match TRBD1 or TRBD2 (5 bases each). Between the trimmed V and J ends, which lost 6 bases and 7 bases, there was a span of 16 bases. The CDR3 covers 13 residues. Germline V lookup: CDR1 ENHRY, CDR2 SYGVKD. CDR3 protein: CAIRGQGAQEQYF. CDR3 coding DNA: TGTGCCATCAGGGGGCAGGGAGCCCAAGAGCAGTACTTC.